This T cell receptor (beta chain) emerged from a study of vaccination and CD4 T cells after COVID-19. This clonotype occurred a few times. Antigen: not known. Once obtained from cultured CD4+ T cells, the DNA was sequenced using the Oncomine TCR Beta short-read assay. Using its own MiXCR run on the PCR reads, TCRdb lists one record per CDR3 protein. The sample lists 4,100 or so distinct CDR3 sequences; about 19% were seen once. Treatment meaning: roughly 10-day PBMC culture with coronavirus spike peptide pools or control peptides (ViraFEST assay). CDR1 is MNHEY and CDR2 is SVGAGI in the germline V gene. Unmatched junction bases numbered 10, after V lost 6 bases and J lost 2 bases. CDR3 length: 16 amino acids.

This receptor was obtained from a human donor who had recovered from COVID-19. The chain recombines TRBV6-5 with TRBJ1-5, with 7 bases matching TRBD1. Input material: CD4+ T cells from blood, cultured in vitro. The CDR3 DNA sequence: TGTGCCAGCAGATTACTACAGGGGCCGGGCAATCAGCCCCAGCATTTT. Translation gives CASRLLQGPGNQPQHF.